These 14 T cell receptor beta chains came from one sample sequenced in a study of blood T cell repertoires in COVID-19 (TCRdb year 2020). Library creation used the immunoSEQ multiplex PCR assay. In its TCRdb copy, this immuneACCESS table keeps in-frame sequences only and misses some clones. Where compared with another copy, unresolved V genes explain less than half of these, and the others have no known cause. This sample lists 170,000 or so clones; almost 85% were detected once. Over 12% of the sample rests with the top ten. Specimen: peripheral blood. Every receptor here comes from a man aged 18 to 35 with active or convalescent COVID-19.

The V gene is TRBV19, the J gene TRBJ1-6; D remains ambiguous. This CDR3 has 16 amino acids. Germline V gene data show CDR1 as LNHDA and CDR2 as SQIVND (reference sequence). V was pared by 8 bases and J by 5 bases, with 19 bases between. The CDR3 loop reads CASAKAEGWNNSPLHF. The CDR3 DNA reads as TGTGCCAGTGCCAAAGCCGAGGGCTGGAATAATTCACCCCTCCACTTT.

The chain employs TRBV6-5 and TRBJ1-4; maybe TRBD1 (6 bases). V dropped 5 bases and J dropped 8 bases, with 18 bases sitting between them. The germline V gene has CDR1 MNHEY and CDR2 SVGAGI. The CDR3 covers 15 residues. The chain's CDR3 is CASSPGYRGTEKLFF. DNA for the CDR3: TGTGCCAGCAGTCCGGGGTACCGTGGGACAGAAAAACTGTTTTTT.

This clone was detected only once. V gene TRBV13 combines with J gene TRBJ1-5; D ambiguous. The V end lost 5 bases, the J end lost 4 bases, and 9 bases lay between the germline ends. The germline V gene has CDR1 PRHDT and CDR2 FYEKMQ (reference sequence). This CDR3 spans 13 amino acids. CDR3 nucleotide sequence: TGTGCCAGCAGCCTGCGGGGAAATCAGCCCCAGCATTTT. Its protein product is CASSLRGNQPQHF.

V gene TRBV3-1 (or the pseudogene TRBV3-2) combines with J gene TRBJ2-7; 12 nucleotides align to TRBD2. The CDR3 has 15 residues. Germline CDR1 LGHDT, CDR2 YNNKEL (reference sequence). Trimming at V came to 4 bases and at J to 5 bases, leaving 6 bases not matched to a gene. CDR3 coding DNA: TGTGCCAGCAGCCCTAGACTAGCGGGGGTGAACGAGCAGTACTTC. Translating gives CASSPRLAGVNEQYF.

The chain has TRBV2 and TRBJ1-5, with a weak D call TRBD1 (5 bases). CDR1 is SNHLY, CDR2 FYNNEI, per germline. CDR3 size: 14 residues. Trimming removed 7 bases at V and 6 bases at J, with 16 bases between. Here the CDR3 reads CASTRSGFGQPQHF. The CDR3 DNA reads as TGTGCCAGCACAAGATCAGGGTTTGGTCAGCCCCAGCATTTT.

This clone showed up just a few times. The rearrangement joins TRBV19 to TRBJ2-7, with D maybe TRBD1 (5 bases). The CDR3 length is 13 residues. Deletions cut 5 bases from V and 5 bases from J, with 13 bases between. Germline loops: CDR1 LNHDA, CDR2 SQIVND (reference sequence). The CDR3, as DNA: TGTGCCAGTAGTGTAACAGGCCTCGACGAGCAGTACTTC. Its translation: CASSVTGLDEQYF. The entire variable domain, with the rest obtained from reference TRBV19 and TRBJ2-7, is as follows: DGGITQSPKYLFRKEGQNVTLSCEQNLNHDAMYWYRQDPGQGLRLIYYSQIVNDFQKGDIAEGYSVSREKKESFPLTVTSAQKNPTAFYLCASSVTGLDEQYFGPGTRLTVT.

CDR3 protein: CASSQASGPTYEQYF. The CDR3 DNA is TGTGCCAGCAGCCAAGCGAGCGGGCCCACCTACGAGCAGTACTTC. This chain uses TRBV4-2 with TRBJ2-7, with a weak D call TRBD2 (6 bases). This CDR3 has 15 amino acids. V lost 1 base and J 2 bases, leaving 12 bases between the germline ends. Per germline, CDR1 LGHNA and CDR2 YNFKEQ.

V usage is TRBV18 and J usage is TRBJ2-3; 10 nucleotides line up with TRBD2. The CDR3 spans 19 residues. J gave up 5 bases and V 1 base, and 15 bases lay outside the gene matches. The germline V gene has CDR1 KGHSH and CDR2 LQKENI. CDR3 nucleotides: TGTGCCAGCTCACCACTGAGGACTAGCGGCTCCACAGGGATAGATACGCAGTATTTT. It codes for CASSPLRTSGSTGIDTQYF. The whole variable domain, filled in from reference TRBV18 and TRBJ2-3, reads NAGVMQNPRHLVRRRGQEARLRCSPMKGHSHVYWYRQLPEEGLKFMVYLQKENIIDESGMPKERFSAEFPKEGPSILRIQQVVRGDSAAYFCASSPLRTSGSTGIDTQYFGPGTRLTVL.

V gene TRBV5-5 combines with J gene TRBJ1-5; unclear D gene. The V gene's germline CDR1 is SGHKS and CDR2 YYEKEE (reference sequence). CDR3 length equals 15 residues. Trimming stripped 0 bases from V and 2 bases from J, with 9 bases between. CDR3: CASSLGFQGNQPQHF. DNA of the CDR3: TGTGCCAGCAGCTTGGGGTTTCAGGGCAATCAGCCCCAGCATTTT.

V gene TRBV25-1 combines with J gene TRBJ1-1, with D possibly being TRBD1 (5 bases). V was shortened by 4 bases and J by 6 bases, with 9 bases between the two germline ends. In germline, CDR1 is MGHDK, CDR2 SYGVNS. This CDR3 contains 12 residues. The CDR3: CASSGRVSEAFF. In DNA, the CDR3 is TGTGCCAGCAGTGGCAGGGTCTCTGAAGCTTTCTTT.

This chain uses TRBV7-2 with TRBJ1-2; D possibly corresponds to TRBD1 (5 bases). This CDR3 is built from 12 residues. CDR1 and CDR2 (germline): SGHTA, FQGNSA. V gave up 8 bases and J gave up 1 base, with 8 bases separating them. The CDR3 is CASSGYNYGYTF. The CDR3 DNA sequence: TGTGCCAGCTCAGGGTATAACTATGGCTACACCTTC. The complete variable domain, with remaining parts taken from reference TRBV7-2 and TRBJ1-2, reads GAGVSQSPSNKVTEKGKDVELRCDPISGHTALYWYRQSLGQGLEFLIYFQGNSAPDKSGLPSDRFSAERTGGSVSTLTIQRTQQEDSAVYLCASSGYNYGYTFGSGTRLTVV.

In its sample, this clone was seen a few times. The rearrangement uses TRBV5-4 and TRBJ1-3; 7 bases line up with TRBD1. Germline V gene lookup returns CDR1 SGHNT and CDR2 YYREEE (reference sequence). V shed 1 base and J 3 bases; nucleotides not matched to a gene: 7. There are 16 residues in the CDR3. As DNA, the CDR3 is TGTGCCAGCAGCTTGACTAAGGGGGCAATTGGAAACACCATATATTTT. It translates to CASSLTKGAIGNTIYF.

The rearrangement uses TRBV28 and TRBJ1-5; D may be TRBD1 (6 bases). V shed 7 bases and J shed 6 bases, with 25 bases lying between them. Per germline, CDR1 MDHEN and CDR2 SYDVKM. The CDR3 consists of 17 residues. CDR3 coding DNA: TGTGCCAGCATCCGGATAGGGGTGACAGGTGTTGCTCAGCCCCAGCATTTT. It codes for CASIRIGVTGVAQPQHF.

This clone was observed once. This chain connects TRBV28 to TRBJ2-7; TRBD1 might be the D (6 bases). Trimming pared 5 bases from V and 0 bases from J, leaving 11 bases between. The CDR3 is 14 residues long. CDR1 is MDHEN and CDR2 is SYDVKM in the germline V gene. As DNA, the CDR3 is TGTGCCAGCAGTGGACAGCGAGACTCCTACGAGCAGTACTTC. Protein product: CASSGQRDSYEQYF.